This T cell receptor (beta chain) was documented in a study of siplizumab effects on memory and regulatory T cells. The germline CDR1 and CDR2 sequences are LNHDA and SQIVND (reference sequence). The CDR3 runs 15 residues. The V and J ends lost 3 bases and 0 bases, in that order; junction bases with no gene match: 5. Profiled with immunoSEQ multiplex PCR; TCRdb holds only in-frame clones, not every one. This sample has about 100,000 clones, with about nine tenths found just once. This sequence was found in a human donor in good health. Some clones in this sample may be carry-over from other donors' samples. This sequence joins TRBV19 and TRBJ2-7; 7 bases fit TRBD2. The sample was CD4+ T cells sorted from blood. The CDR3: CASSMLAGLSYEQYF. The CDR3 bases are TGTGCCAGTAGTATGTTAGCGGGTCTCTCCTACGAGCAGTACTTC.